What follows describes a single T cell receptor beta chain. The data were produced by immunoSEQ multiplex PCR, yet TCRdb's version contains in-frame clones alone and is incomplete. The sample yields 250,000 to 350,000 clones, 65% to 85% seen once. This specimen belongs to a study of blood T cell repertoires in COVID-19. The CDR3 runs to 13 residues. V was pared by 3 bases and J by 6 bases, with 3 bases of the junction left unmatched. Germline CDR1 reads MGHRA; CDR2 reads YSYEKL. This receptor was obtained from a human donor with COVID-19, enrolled during active disease. The donor label of this sample is uncertain. Sequencing was performed on peripheral blood. The chain joins TRBV4-1 to TRBJ2-3, with 7 bases aligning to TRBD2. CDR3 sequence reads: CASSQAGVDTQYF. CDR3 DNA: TGCGCCAGCAGCCAGGCGGGAGTTGATACGCAGTATTTT.